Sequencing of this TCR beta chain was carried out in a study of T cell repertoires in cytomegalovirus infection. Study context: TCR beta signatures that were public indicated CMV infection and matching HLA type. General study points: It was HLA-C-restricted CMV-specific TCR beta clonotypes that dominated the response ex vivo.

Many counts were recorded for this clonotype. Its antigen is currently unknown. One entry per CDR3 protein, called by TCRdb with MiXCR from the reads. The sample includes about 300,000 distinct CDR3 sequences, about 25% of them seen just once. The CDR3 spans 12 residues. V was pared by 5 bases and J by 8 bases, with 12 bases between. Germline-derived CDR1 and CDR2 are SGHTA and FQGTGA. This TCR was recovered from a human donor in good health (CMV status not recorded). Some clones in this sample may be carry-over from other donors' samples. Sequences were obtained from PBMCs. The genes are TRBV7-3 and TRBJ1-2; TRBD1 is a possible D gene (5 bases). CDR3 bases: TGTGCCAGCAGCCGTTATGGGGGAGGCTACACCTTC. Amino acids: CASSRYGGGYTF.